These 17 T cell receptor beta chains came from one sample sequenced in a study of blood T cell repertoires in COVID-19 (dated by TCRdb to 2020 to 2022). Libraries were made using the immunoSEQ multiplex PCR assay. In TCRdb, the immuneACCESS table is reduced to in-frame sequences with V and J assigned. These tables do not hold every clone; where another copy was compared, an unresolved V gene accounts for under half, and the others remain unexplained. Within this sample are more than 95,000 clones, with roughly 80% of them counted one time only. In total, the top ten clones hold approximately 5.6% of the sample. The sequenced sample consisted of peripheral blood. These receptors came from a man between 65 and 80 years old with acute or convalescent COVID-19.

This chain uses TRBV19 with TRBJ2-4; maybe TRBD2 (6 bases). The CDR3 loop spans 19 amino acids. The V end lost 5 bases, the J end lost 1 base, and 24 bases lay between the germline ends. The germline V gene has CDR1 LNHDA and CDR2 SQIVND (reference sequence). CDR3 loop: CASSRRRETVGLAKNIQYF. The CDR3 DNA reads TGTGCCAGTAGTCGGAGGAGGGAGACGGTCGGACTCGCCAAAAACATTCAGTACTTC. Variable domain in full (rest from reference TRBV19 and TRBJ2-4): DGGITQSPKYLFRKEGQNVTLSCEQNLNHDAMYWYRQDPGQGLRLIYYSQIVNDFQKGDIAEGYSVSREKKESFPLTVTSAQKNPTAFYLCASSRRRETVGLAKNIQYFGAGTRLSVL.

V usage is TRBV24-1 and J usage is TRBJ2-1; 13 bases fit TRBD2. The V segment lost 4 bases and the J segment 8 bases; nucleotides outside the gene matches: 10. The germline CDR1 and CDR2 sequences are KGHDR and SFDVKD. The CDR3 loop spans 17 amino acids. CDR3: CATSDTSGGARVDEQFF. CDR3 coding DNA: TGTGCCACCAGTGACACTAGCGGGGGGGCAAGGGTGGATGAGCAGTTCTTC.

V gene TRBV19 combines with J gene TRBJ1-5; TRBD1 aligns across 8 bases. V lost 7 bases to trimming and J lost 1 base; unmatched junction nucleotides: 6. There are 15 residues in the CDR3. Germline V gives CDR1 LNHDA, CDR2 SQIVND (reference sequence). CDR3: CASTRQGISNQPQHF. The DNA of the CDR3 is TGTGCCAGTACCAGACAGGGGATAAGCAATCAGCCCCAGCATTTT. The full variable domain, rest sourced from reference TRBV19 and TRBJ1-5, is DGGITQSPKYLFRKEGQNVTLSCEQNLNHDAMYWYRQDPGQGLRLIYYSQIVNDFQKGDIAEGYSVSREKKESFPLTVTSAQKNPTAFYLCASTRQGISNQPQHFGDGTRLSIL.

The chain recombines TRBV6-5 with TRBJ2-1; D is possibly TRBD2 (6 bases). CDR1 MNHEY and CDR2 SVGAGI come from the germline V gene. V lost 6 bases and J 5 bases, leaving 17 bases between the germline ends. CDR3 length: 15 amino acids. CDR3 nucleotide sequence: TGTGCCAGCAGCCGCCCCCAAGCGGGCAACAATGAGCAGTTCTTC. Translation: CASSRPQAGNNEQFF.

This chain links TRBV27 with TRBJ2-1; 15 bases are shared with TRBD2. Trimming removed 3 bases from V and 8 bases from J; junction bases left unmatched: 5. The CDR3 totals 16 residues. Germline CDR1 MNHEY, CDR2 SMNVEV (reference sequence). This CDR3 is CASSFPGTSGRHEQFF. Here the CDR3 DNA reads TGTGCCAGCAGTTTTCCCGGGACTAGCGGGAGGCATGAGCAGTTCTTC.

The genes are TRBV7-6 and TRBJ2-7; the D gene is possibly TRBD1 (7 bases). CDR3 length equals 18 residues. V lost 1 base and J 0 bases, leaving 19 bases between the germline ends. The germline V gene has CDR1 SGHVS and CDR2 FNYEAQ. The CDR3 here is CASSLVVETGTYSYEQYF. Written as DNA, the CDR3 is TGTGCCAGCAGCTTAGTAGTGGAGACAGGGACTTACTCCTACGAGCAGTACTTC.

V usage is TRBV5-1 and J usage is TRBJ2-2; possible D gene TRBD2, 5 bases. CDR1 SGHRS and CDR2 YFSETQ come from the germline V gene. V was shortened by 4 bases and J by 6 bases, with 16 bases between the two germline ends. The CDR3 loop spans 15 amino acids. This CDR3 is CASSLGRGSPGELFF. The DNA for the CDR3 is TGCGCCAGCAGCCTTGGGAGAGGGAGCCCCGGGGAGCTGTTTTTT.

J is TRBJ2-7 and V is TRBV7-9; D is possibly TRBD1 (5 bases). CDR3 length: 14 amino acids. The V gene's germline CDR1 is SEHNR and CDR2 FQNEAQ (reference sequence). V lost 2 bases to trimming and J lost 5 bases, with 13 bases between them. The CDR3 loop reads CASSLSAGNDEQYF. CDR3 coding DNA: TGTGCCAGCAGCTTAAGCGCAGGGAACGACGAGCAGTACTTC.

This clone was seen once. This chain links TRBV4-1 with TRBJ2-5; D perhaps matches TRBD2 (5 bases). This CDR3 is built from 13 residues. Deletions cut 0 bases from V and 9 bases from J, with 11 bases between. Looked up from germline, CDR1 is MGHRA and CDR2 is YSYEKL. DNA for the CDR3: TGCGCCAGCAGCCAAGAAGTGAGGCGGGCCCAGTACTTC. It translates to CASSQEVRRAQYF.

The V gene is TRBV18, the J gene TRBJ2-7; 10 bases are shared with TRBD2. Trimming at V came to 4 bases and at J to 3 bases, leaving 6 bases not matched to a gene. Germline V CDR1 and CDR2: KGHSH, LQKENI. The CDR3 loop spans 15 amino acids. CDR3: CASSRGTSEIYEQYF. The CDR3 nucleotides read TGTGCCAGCTCACGAGGGACTAGCGAAATCTACGAGCAGTACTTC.

The rearrangement joins TRBV5-5 to TRBJ2-6; D is ambiguous. The CDR3 runs to 14 residues. The V end lost 2 bases, the J end lost 2 bases, and 5 bases lay between the germline ends. The V gene's germline CDR1 is SGHKS and CDR2 YYEKEE (reference sequence). CDR3 DNA sequence: TGTGCCAGCAGCTTAGCCCCTGGGGCCAACGTCCTGACTTTC. Amino acid sequence: CASSLAPGANVLTF.

The chain links TRBV7-2 to TRBJ2-1; 8 bases align to TRBD2. With 0 bases clipped from V and 4 bases from J, the junction kept 5 bases outside the gene matches. The CDR3 totals 16 residues. CDR1 is SGHTA, CDR2 FQGNSA, per germline. Here the CDR3 reads CASSLATASGYNEQFF. The CDR3 DNA is TGTGCCAGCAGCTTAGCGACGGCTAGCGGGTACAATGAGCAGTTCTTC.

This clone occurred once. The rearrangement uses TRBV5-1 and TRBJ2-3, with 15 bases matching TRBD2. CDR3 size: 18 residues. CDR1 SGHRS and CDR2 YFSETQ come from the germline V gene. J was trimmed by 3 bases and V by 0 bases; bases with no gene match: 5. Here the CDR3 DNA reads TGCGCCAGCAGCTTGGCCGGGACTAGCGGGAGGTCTACAGATACGCAGTATTTT. Encoded protein: CASSLAGTSGRSTDTQYF.

In the case of this clone: Relative to the germline gene, one junction end is altered; a read error may explain this. The chain recombines TRBV9 with TRBJ1-6, with D maybe TRBD1 (5 bases). Germline CDR1 and CDR2: SGDLS and YYNGEE. CDR3 size: 15 residues. CDR3 sequence (DNA): TGTGCCAGCAGCGAGCGGGGGTCCTATGATTCACCCCTCCACTTT. Translated, it gives CASSERGSYDSPLHF.

J is TRBJ2-2 and V is TRBV15; tentative D call: TRBD1 (7 bases). Deletions cut 4 bases from V and 3 bases from J, with 12 bases between. This CDR3 comprises 15 residues. CDR1 is LNHNV, CDR2 YYDKDF, per germline (reference sequence). As DNA, the CDR3 is TGTGCCACCAGCATCGACAGGGAGGACACCGGGGAGCTGTTTTTT. It codes for CATSIDREDTGELFF.

The chain combines TRBV2 with TRBJ2-7; perhaps TRBD2 as D (5 bases). The CDR3 is made up of 13 amino acids. V lost 6 bases to trimming and J lost 5 bases, with 14 bases between them. The germline V gene encodes CDR1 SNHLY and CDR2 FYNNEI. This CDR3 reads CASSTPGIHEQYF. DNA of the CDR3: TGTGCCAGCAGCACCCCCGGGATCCACGAGCAGTACTTC.

The chain recombines TRBV28 with TRBJ1-5; D is uncertain. The V end lost 7 bases, the J end lost 0 bases, and 10 bases lay between the germline ends. The germline V gene has CDR1 MDHEN and CDR2 SYDVKM. This CDR3 has 14 residues. The chain's CDR3 is CASNLYNSNQPQHF. Written as DNA, the CDR3 is TGTGCCAGCAATCTTTACAATAGCAATCAGCCCCAGCATTTT.